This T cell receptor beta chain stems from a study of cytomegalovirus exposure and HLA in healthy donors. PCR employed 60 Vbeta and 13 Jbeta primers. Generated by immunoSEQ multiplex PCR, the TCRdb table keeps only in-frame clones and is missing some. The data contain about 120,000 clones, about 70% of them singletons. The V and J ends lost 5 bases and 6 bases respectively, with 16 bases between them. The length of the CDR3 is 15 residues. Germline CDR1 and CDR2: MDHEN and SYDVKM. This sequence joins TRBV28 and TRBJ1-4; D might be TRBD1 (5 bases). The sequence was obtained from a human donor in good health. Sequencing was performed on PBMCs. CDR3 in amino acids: CASSPPGKKDEKLFF. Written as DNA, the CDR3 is TGTGCCAGCAGTCCACCAGGGAAAAAGGATGAAAAACTGTTTTTT.